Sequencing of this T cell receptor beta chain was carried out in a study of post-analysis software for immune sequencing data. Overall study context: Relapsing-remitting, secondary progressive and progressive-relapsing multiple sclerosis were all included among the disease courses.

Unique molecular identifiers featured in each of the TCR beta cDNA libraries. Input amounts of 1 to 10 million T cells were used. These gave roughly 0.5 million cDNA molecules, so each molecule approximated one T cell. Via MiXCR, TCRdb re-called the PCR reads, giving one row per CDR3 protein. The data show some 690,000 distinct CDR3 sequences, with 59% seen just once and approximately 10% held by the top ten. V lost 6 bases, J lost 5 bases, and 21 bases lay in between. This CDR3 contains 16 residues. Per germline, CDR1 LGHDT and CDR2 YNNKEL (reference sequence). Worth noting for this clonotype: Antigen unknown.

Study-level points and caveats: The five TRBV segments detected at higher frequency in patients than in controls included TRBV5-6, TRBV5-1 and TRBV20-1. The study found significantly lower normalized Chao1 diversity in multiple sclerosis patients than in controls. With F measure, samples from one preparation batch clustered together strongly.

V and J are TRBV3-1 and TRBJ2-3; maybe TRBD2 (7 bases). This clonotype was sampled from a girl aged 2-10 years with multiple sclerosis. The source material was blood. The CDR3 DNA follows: TGTGCCAGCAGTCCCTGGGAAGGGGGGGGTGAAGATACGCAGTATTTT. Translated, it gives CASSPWEGGGEDTQYF.